Following are 3 T cell receptor beta chains from one sample sequenced in a study of cytomegalovirus exposure and HLA in healthy donors (dated by TCRdb to 2017 to 2019). To prepare the library, the immunoSEQ multiplex PCR assay was applied. A mixture of 60 forward primers for TCR Vbeta segments and 13 reverse primers for TCR Jbeta segments was used in the multiplex PCR. TCRdb provides this immuneACCESS table in a form limited to in-frame rearrangements. Some clones are lacking; in checked studies, under half of them reflect an unresolved V gene, and why the rest are absent is not known. The table held for this sample gives 65,000 to 80,000 clones. Clones ranked in the top ten supply roughly 5.1% of the sample. Source material: PBMCs. Receptors originate from a man in his thirties or forties in good health and CMV-seronegative.

The gene calls are TRBV11-1 and TRBJ1-1; 8 nucleotides line up with TRBD1. The CDR3 runs 15 residues. The V and J ends lost 5 bases and 1 base, in that order; junction bases with no gene match: 6. Germline V gives CDR1 SGHAT, CDR2 FQDESV (reference sequence). The chain's CDR3 is CASSVDRVPNTEAFF. The CDR3 region has the DNA TGTGCCAGCAGCGTGGACAGGGTACCGAACACTGAAGCTTTCTTT.

The gene calls are TRBV6-1 and TRBJ2-1; 10 bases match TRBD2. V gave up 3 bases and J gave up 8 bases; unmatched junction bases: 13. The CDR3 is 17 residues long. Germline-derived CDR1 and CDR2 are MNHNS and SASEGT. The CDR3 sequence: CASSEMRLAGVSDEQFF. The CDR3 DNA is TGTGCCAGCAGTGAGATGAGGCTAGCGGGGGTCAGCGATGAGCAGTTCTTC.

V usage is TRBV27 and J usage is TRBJ1-2; 7 bases fit TRBD1. The CDR3 runs 14 residues. The germline V gene encodes CDR1 MNHEY and CDR2 SMNVEV (reference sequence). The J segment lost 8 bases and the V segment lost 4 bases, leaving 10 bases of the junction unmatched. The CDR3 protein is CASSSSATGQGYTF. CDR3 nucleotides: TGTGCCAGCAGTTCCTCAGCGACAGGGCAAGGCTACACCTTC.